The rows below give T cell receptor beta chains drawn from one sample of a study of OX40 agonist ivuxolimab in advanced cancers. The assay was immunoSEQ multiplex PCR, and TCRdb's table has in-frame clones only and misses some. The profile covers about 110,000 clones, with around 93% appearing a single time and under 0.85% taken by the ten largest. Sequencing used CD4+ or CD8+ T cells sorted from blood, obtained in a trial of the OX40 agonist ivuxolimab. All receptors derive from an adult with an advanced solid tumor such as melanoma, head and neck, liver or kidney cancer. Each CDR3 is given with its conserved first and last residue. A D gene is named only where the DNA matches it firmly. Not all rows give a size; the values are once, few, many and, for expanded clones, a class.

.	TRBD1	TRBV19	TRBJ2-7	CASSMKTGGTHEQYF	TGTGCCAGTAGTATGAAGACAGGGGGAACGCACGAGCAGTACTTC
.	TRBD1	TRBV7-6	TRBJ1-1	CASTFDHRGGEAFF	TGTGCCAGCACGTTCGACCACAGGGGTGGTGAAGCTTTCTTT
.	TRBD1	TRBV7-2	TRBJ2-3	CASSLRTGKSTDTQYF	TGTGCCAGCAGCCTGAGGACAGGGAAGAGCACAGATACGCAGTATTTT
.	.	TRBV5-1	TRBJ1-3	CASSSGLLSSGNTIYF	TGCGCCAGCAGCTCGGGACTCCTGAGCTCTGGAAACACCATATATTTT
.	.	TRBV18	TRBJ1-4	CASSQQGRDEKLFF	TGTGCCAGCTCACAACAGGGAAGGGACGAAAAACTGTTTTTT
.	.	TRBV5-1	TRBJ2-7	CASRPSGDSYEQYF	TGCGCCAGCAGGCCTTCAGGGGATAGCTACGAGCAGTACTTC
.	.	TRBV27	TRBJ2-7	CASSGVVSYEQYF	TGTGCCAGCAGTGGGGTGGTTTCCTACGAGCAGTACTTC
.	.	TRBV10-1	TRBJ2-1	CASSAKSYNEQFF	TGCGCCAGCAGTGCGAAAAGCTACAATGAGCAGTTCTTC
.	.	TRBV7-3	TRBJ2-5	CASSLTSLGETQYF	TGTGCCAGCAGCTTAACGTCCCTGGGAGAGACCCAGTACTTC
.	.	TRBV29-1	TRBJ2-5	CSVEGFVKTQYF	TGCAGCGTAGAGGGTTTCGTGAAGACCCAGTACTTC
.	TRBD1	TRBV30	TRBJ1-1	CAWSGDRDTEAFF	TGTGCCTGGAGTGGGGACAGGGACACTGAAGCTTTCTTT
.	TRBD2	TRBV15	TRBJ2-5	CATRGSAGGATQYF	TGTGCCACCAGAGGGAGCGCGGGGGGGGCCACCCAGTACTTC
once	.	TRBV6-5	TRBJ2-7	CASSLTGFTYEQYF	TGTGCCAGCAGTTTGACTGGCTTCACCTACGAGCAGTACTTC
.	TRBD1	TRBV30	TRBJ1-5	CAWSPGTGGNQPQHF	TGTGCCTGGAGTCCCGGGACAGGAGGCAATCAGCCCCAGCATTTT
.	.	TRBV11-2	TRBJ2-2	CASSIIQGGAGTGELFF	TGTGCCAGCAGCATTATACAGGGTGGGGCGGGCACCGGGGAGCTGTTTTTT
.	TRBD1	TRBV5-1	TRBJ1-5	CASSSTGGLEQPQHF	TGCGCCAGCAGCTCGACAGGGGGCCTTGAGCAGCCCCAGCATTTT
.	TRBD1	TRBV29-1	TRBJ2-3	CSVGGPGQASTDTQYF	TGCAGCGTTGGAGGACCTGGACAGGCTAGCACAGATACGCAGTATTTT
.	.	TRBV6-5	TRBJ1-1	CASSSPSSTVNTEAFF	TGTGCCAGCAGTTCTCCTTCCTCAACGGTTAACACTGAAGCTTTCTTT
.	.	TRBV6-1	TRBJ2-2	CASSEGGTGELFF	TGTGCCAGCAGTGAAGGGGGCACCGGGGAGCTGTTTTTT
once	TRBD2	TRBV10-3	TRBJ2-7	CAISVGLAGGYEQYF	TGTGCCATCAGTGTAGGACTAGCGGGAGGGTACGAGCAGTACTTC
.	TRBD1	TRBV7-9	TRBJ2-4	CASSTGTGALAKNIQYF	TGTGCCAGCAGCACCGGGACAGGGGCCCTAGCCAAAAACATTCAGTACTTC
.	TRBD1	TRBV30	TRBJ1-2	CACDTGQNYGYTF	TGTGCCTGCGATACGGGACAGAACTATGGCTACACCTTC
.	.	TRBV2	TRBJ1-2	CASSESSGTGVPNYGYTF	TGTGCCAGCAGTGAAAGTTCGGGGACGGGCGTCCCTAACTATGGCTACACCTTC
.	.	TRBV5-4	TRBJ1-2	CASSRGRNYGYTF	TGTGCCAGCAGCCGGGGACGAAACTATGGCTACACCTTC
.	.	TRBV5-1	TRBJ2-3	CASRGGQAPTDTQYF	TGCGCCAGCCGGGGGGGACAGGCGCCCACAGATACGCAGTATTTT
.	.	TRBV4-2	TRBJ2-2	CASSQDLGFGELFF	TGTGCCAGCAGCCAAGATCTGGGCTTCGGGGAGCTGTTTTTT
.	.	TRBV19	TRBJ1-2	CASSITGTVGYTF	TGTGCCAGTAGTATTACGGGGACGGTTGGCTACACCTTC
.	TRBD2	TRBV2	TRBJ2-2	CASSALAANTGELFF	TGTGCCAGCAGTGCCCTAGCGGCCAACACCGGGGAGCTGTTTTTT
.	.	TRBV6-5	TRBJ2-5	CASSYSRQTQRETQYF	TGTGCCAGCAGTTACTCGAGACAGACTCAAAGGGAGACCCAGTACTTC
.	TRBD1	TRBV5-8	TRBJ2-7	CASSLSGTGFHEQYF	TGTGCCAGCAGCTTGTCGGGGACAGGGTTCCACGAGCAGTACTTC
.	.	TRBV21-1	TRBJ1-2	CASSPQGLGRGLQDGYTF	TGTGCCAGCAGCCCACAAGGGTTAGGACGGGGATTACAGGATGGCTACACCTTC
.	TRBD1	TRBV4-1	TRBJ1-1	CASIRQGRTEAFF	TGCGCCAGCATACGACAGGGGAGAACTGAAGCTTTCTTT
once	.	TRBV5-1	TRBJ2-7	CASSLGAGPGEQYF	TGCGCCAGCAGCTTGGGAGCAGGGCCCGGCGAGCAGTACTTC
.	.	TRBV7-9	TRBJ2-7	CASSLAYYEQYF	TGTGCCAGCAGCTTAGCTTACTACGAGCAGTACTTC
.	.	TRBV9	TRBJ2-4	CASSPRIGESNIQYF	TGTGCCAGCAGCCCTCGTATCGGGGAGTCAAACATTCAGTACTTC
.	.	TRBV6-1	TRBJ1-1	CASRTSPGQNTEAFF	TGTGCCAGCAGGACTTCTCCGGGGCAAAACACTGAAGCTTTCTTT
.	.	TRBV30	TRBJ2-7	CAWSTRDNSYEQYF	TGTGCCTGGAGTACCCGGGACAACTCCTACGAGCAGTACTTC
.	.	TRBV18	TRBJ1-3	CASSGGGLILGNTIYF	TGTGCCAGCTCCGGCGGGGGGCTGATCCTTGGAAACACCATATATTTT
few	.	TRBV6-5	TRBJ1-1	CASGRNTEAFF	TGTGCCAGCGGAAGGAACACTGAAGCTTTCTTT
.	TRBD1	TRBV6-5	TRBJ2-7	CASSRDRESYEQYF	TGTGCCAGCAGCCGGGACAGGGAGTCCTACGAGCAGTACTTC
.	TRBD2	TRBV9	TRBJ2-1	CASSVELATVEQFF	TGTGCCAGCAGCGTCGAACTAGCGACGGTTGAGCAGTTCTTC
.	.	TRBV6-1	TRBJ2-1	CASSEGSYNEQFF	TGTGCCAGCAGTGAAGGATCCTACAATGAGCAGTTCTTC
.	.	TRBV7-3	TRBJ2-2	CASSPTAGELFF	TGTGCCAGCAGTCCCACTGCCGGGGAGCTGTTTTTT
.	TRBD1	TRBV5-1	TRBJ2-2	CASSLTGANTGELFF	TGCGCCAGCAGCTTGACAGGGGCGAACACCGGGGAGCTGTTTTTT
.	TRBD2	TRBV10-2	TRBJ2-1	CATYGTSGGGLNEQFF	TGCGCCACCTATGGGACTAGCGGGGGGGGCCTCAATGAGCAGTTCTTC